This T cell receptor (beta chain) was found in a study of blood T cell repertoires in COVID-19. The overall study: Both acute and convalescent COVID-19 samples were obtained from the United States, Italy and Spain. From T cells, B-cell-depleted T cells, or PBMCs came the material, which was cDNA or gDNA.

The CDR3 extends over 16 amino acids. Looked up from germline, CDR1 is SGHRS and CDR2 is YFSETQ. After removal of 0 bases from V and 8 bases from J, the junction contained 9 bases not matched to a gene. Per the original methods: Amplification of reference gene primers provided the estimated nucleated cell counts. Assay: immunoSEQ multiplex PCR; the TCRdb copy retains only in-frame clones and omits some. D and trimming come from the DNA, and the V and J calls and clone size come from that table. The table lists around 160,000 clones, approximately 80% of them singletons, with roughly 3% in the top ten.

The receptor was derived from a woman in her thirties or forties with active or convalescent COVID-19. The source material was peripheral blood. The V and J genes are TRBV5-1 and TRBJ2-1, with 9 bases fitting TRBD2. The CDR3 spells CASSLDWAGGSDEQFF. The CDR3 nucleotides read TGCGCCAGCAGCTTGGACTGGGCGGGAGGGAGTGATGAGCAGTTCTTC.